The clone carrying this T cell receptor (beta chain) was observed a few times. Its target is not known. TCR beta libraries were prepared from cDNA with unique molecular identifiers. TCRdb analysed the PCR reads with MiXCR anew, one entry per CDR3 protein. The sample yields about 500,000 distinct CDR3 sequences, approximately 46% seen once. These data belong to a study of post-analysis software for immune sequencing data. Study-wide context: Relapsing-remitting, secondary progressive and progressive-relapsing forms of multiple sclerosis all featured among disease courses. Points from the study as a whole: Roughly 5 TRBV segments (TRBV5-6, TRBV5-1 and TRBV20-1 among them) occurred more frequently in patients than in controls.

Trimming cost V 2 bases and J 0 bases, with 8 bases left between them. Germline CDR1 MDHEN, CDR2 SYDVKM. This CDR3 has 14 residues. The clonotype was recovered from a girl aged 10-17 years with multiple sclerosis. The material sequenced was blood. V gene TRBV28 combines with J gene TRBJ2-7; the D is unclear. CDR3 coding DNA: TGTGCCAGCAGTTTAAGATTGAGCTCCTACGAGCAGTACTTC. This gives the protein CASSLRLSSYEQYF.